A single sample is the source of the 25 T cell receptor beta chains below, sequenced in a study of CD8+ T cells in alopecia areata. RNA, once extracted, was reverse transcribed into cDNA for use as the sequencing template. Method: immunoSEQ multiplex PCR; TCRdb's copy keeps in-frame clones and lacks some. The sample lists about 250,000 clones, 67% seen once, with 1.2% in the top ten. The sample consisted of CD4+ T cells sorted from blood, taken at week 0. The origin of the receptors is a human donor with alopecia areata.

This clone was observed a few times. The rearrangement links TRBV29-1 to TRBJ2-3; 14 bases line up with TRBD2. The CDR3 has 16 residues. The germline V gene has CDR1 SQVTM and CDR2 ANQGSEA. V was pared by 4 bases and J by 5 bases, with 8 bases of the junction left unmatched. Here the CDR3 reads CSVGSFGLAGGDTQYF. The CDR3 DNA is TGCAGCGTTGGGAGTTTCGGACTAGCGGGGGGAGATACGCAGTATTTT.

The V call is TRBV9, the J call TRBJ1-6, with TRBD1 matching 8 bases. The CDR3 loop spans 15 amino acids. J gave up 10 bases and V 2 bases, and 8 bases lay outside the gene matches. Germline V lookup: CDR1 SGDLS, CDR2 YYNGEE. CDR3 in DNA: TGTGCCAGCAGCGTTCAGACAGGGGTTGGATCACCCCTCCACTTT. Its translation is CASSVQTGVGSPLHF.

This clone came up a few times. As DNA, the CDR3 is TGCAGCGTTGGCGAGAGGGGTGAAAAACTGTTTTTT. Translating gives CSVGERGEKLFF. The V call is TRBV29-1, the J call TRBJ1-4, with a tentative D call TRBD1 (5 bases). V was pared by 4 bases and J by 7 bases, with 10 bases between. Germline CDR1 is SQVTM and CDR2 is ANQGSEA. CDR3 length: 12 amino acids.

The V and J genes are TRBV15 and TRBJ2-1, with TRBD2 matching over 10 bases. This CDR3 comprises 16 residues. Trimming removed 5 bases from V and 9 bases from J; junction bases left unmatched: 13. Germline V gene sequence: CDR1 LNHNV, CDR2 YYDKDF (reference sequence). CDR3 sequence reads: CATSLPASGGLTEQFF. For the CDR3, the DNA is TGTGCCACCAGCCTACCGGCTAGCGGGGGTCTCACTGAGCAGTTCTTC.

This clone occurred a few times. The J gene is TRBJ2-3, the V gene TRBV7-3; 9 nucleotides align to TRBD2. The germline V gene encodes CDR1 SGHTA and CDR2 FQGTGA. CDR3 length equals 15 residues. After removal of 1 base from V and 2 bases from J, the junction contained 1 base not matched to a gene. CDR3 sequence reads: CASSLSGGATDTQYF. The CDR3 coding sequence is TGTGCCAGCAGCTTAAGCGGGGGGGCCACAGATACGCAGTATTTT. Full variable domain (remainder filled in from reference TRBV7-3 and TRBJ2-3): GAGVSQTPSNKVTEKGKYVELRCDPISGHTALYWYRQSLGQGPEFLIYFQGTGAADDSGLPNDRFFAVRPEGSVSTLKIQRTERGDSAVYLCASSLSGGATDTQYFGPGTRLTVL.

V usage is TRBV5-4 and J usage is TRBJ1-1, with D tentatively TRBD1 (6 bases). V was cut by 5 bases and J by 0 bases, with 11 bases left in between. This CDR3 comprises 14 residues. Germline V lookup: CDR1 SGHNT, CDR2 YYREEE (reference sequence). This chain's CDR3 is CASSTGPMNTEAFF. The CDR3 DNA reads as TGTGCCAGCAGTACAGGGCCTATGAACACTGAAGCTTTCTTT.

In regard to this clone: This specimen includes other DNA sequences encoding the same CDR3. This chain links TRBV30 with TRBJ2-7, with 7 bases identical to TRBD1. Germline-derived CDR1 and CDR2 are GTSNPN and SVGIG (reference sequence). Trimming cost V 2 bases and J 3 bases; bases outside gene matches: 4. This CDR3 has 13 residues. In DNA form, the CDR3 reads TGTGCCTGGAGTAGAGGGGGCAGCTACGAGCAGTACTTC. Protein product: CAWSRGGSYEQYF.

J is TRBJ2-7 and V is TRBV29-1; D uncertain. Germline values: CDR1 SQVTM, CDR2 ANQGSEA. Trimming shortened V by 3 bases and J by 2 bases, and 8 bases separated the two germline ends. This CDR3 has 12 amino acids. CDR3 DNA sequence: TGCAGCGTTGAGGTACAGCCCTACGAGCAGTACTTC. Its translation: CSVEVQPYEQYF.

The chain couples TRBV1 to TRBJ1-2; the table assigns TRBD1, which was not confirmed against the DNA. TRBV1 is annotated as a pseudogene. The CDR3 is 14 residues long. The CDR3 reads CTSSQGDRNYGYTF. CDR3 DNA: TGCACCAGCAGCCAAGGCGACAGGAACTATGGCTACACCTTC.

The chain carries TRBV29-1 and TRBJ2-5; weak D call: TRBD1 (5 bases). V was trimmed by 0 bases and J by 5 bases, leaving 13 bases between them. The CDR3 runs 14 residues. CDR1 and CDR2 (germline): SQVTM, ANQGSEA. CDR3 residues: CSVEEPPAGETQYF. As DNA, the CDR3 is TGCAGCGTTGAAGAGCCTCCGGCAGGGGAGACCCAGTACTTC. Full variable domain (remainder filled in from reference TRBV29-1 and TRBJ2-5): SAVISQKPSRDICQRGTSLTIQCQVDSQVTMMFWYRQQPGQSLTLIATANQGSEATYESGFVIDKFPISRPNLTFSTLTVSNMSPEDSSIYLCSVEEPPAGETQYFGPGTRLLVL.

This chain uses TRBV30 with TRBJ1-1; D unresolved. Germline V gives CDR1 GTSNPN, CDR2 SVGIG (reference sequence). This CDR3 comprises 14 residues. The V and J ends lost 0 bases and 0 bases respectively, with 8 bases between them. CDR3 DNA sequence: TGTGCCTGGAGTGTAAACAGCCTGAACACTGAAGCTTTCTTT. Amino acid sequence: CAWSVNSLNTEAFF.

J is TRBJ2-1 and V is TRBV9; TRBD1 agrees at 10 bases. Per germline, CDR1 SGDLS and CDR2 YYNGEE. J lost 7 bases, V lost 4 bases, and 8 bases had no gene match. CDR3 length: 15 residues. The CDR3 reads CASSPRQGASNEQFF. The CDR3 DNA is TGTGCCAGCAGCCCGCGACAGGGGGCTTCTAATGAGCAGTTCTTC.

The V and J genes are TRBV30 and TRBJ1-6; D not resolved. Germline lookup yields CDR1 GTSNPN and CDR2 SVGIG (reference sequence). The CDR3 extends over 11 amino acids. V lost 0 bases, J lost 10 bases, and 4 bases lay in between. This CDR3 reads CAWSVRSPLHF. CDR3 DNA: TGTGCCTGGAGTGTACGATCACCCCTCCACTTT. Combining the CDR3 with reference TRBV30 and TRBJ1-6 gives the whole variable domain SQTIHQWPATLVQPVGSPLSLECTVEGTSNPNLYWYRQAAGRGLQLLFYSVGIGQISSEVPQNLSASRPQDRQFILSSKKLLLSDSGFYLCAWSVRSPLHFGNGTRLTVT.

This chain joins TRBV6-6 and TRBJ2-7; D remains unclear. Trimming removed 6 bases at V and 6 bases at J, with 12 bases between. The CDR3 length is 12 residues. Germline CDR1 MNHNY, CDR2 SVGAGI (reference sequence). CDR3 sequence reads: CASSPQEREQYF. The CDR3 nucleotides read TGTGCCAGCAGCCCTCAGGAGCGCGAGCAGTACTTC.

The chain carries TRBV30 and TRBJ1-5; D not certain. Germline-derived CDR1 and CDR2 are GTSNPN and SVGIG (reference sequence). The CDR3 has 13 residues. V was clipped by 2 bases and J by 5 bases, with 10 bases between them. Written as DNA, the CDR3 is TGTGCCTGGAGTCCGGGGATCCATCAGCCCCAGCATTTT. As protein: CAWSPGIHQPQHF.

Points on this clone: The same CDR3 also results from other DNA sequences found in this sample. This chain links TRBV6-6 with TRBJ1-1; D not resolved. The CDR3 covers 12 residues. Germline V gives CDR1 MNHNY, CDR2 SVGAGI (reference sequence). V shed 6 bases and J shed 0 bases, with 5 bases lying between them. The DNA of the CDR3 is TGTGCCAGCAGCCCCGTGAACACTGAAGCTTTCTTT. Amino acids: CASSPVNTEAFF.

This chain connects TRBV30 to TRBJ2-3; 7 bases are shared with TRBD2. Trimming removed 5 bases from V and 0 bases from J; junction bases left unmatched: 14. This CDR3 contains 17 residues. Germline values: CDR1 GTSNPN, CDR2 SVGIG (reference sequence). In nucleotides, the CDR3 is TGTGCCTGGTCCCGCGGGGAGGGAATAAGTAGCACAGATACGCAGTATTTT. Amino acids: CAWSRGEGISSTDTQYF.

V usage is TRBV27 and J usage is TRBJ2-5; no firm D call. V gave up 6 bases and J gave up 1 base, with 6 bases separating them. Germline-derived CDR1 and CDR2 are MNHEY and SMNVEV (reference sequence). This CDR3 is built from 12 residues. This CDR3 reads CASSFSQETQYF. CDR3 coding DNA: TGTGCCAGCAGCTTCTCCCAAGAGACCCAGTACTTC.

The chain uses TRBV9 and TRBJ2-3, with D maybe TRBD1 (5 bases). Between the trimmed V and J ends, which lost 6 bases and 2 bases, there was a span of 10 bases. CDR3 size: 13 residues. The germline V gene encodes CDR1 SGDLS and CDR2 YYNGEE. In DNA, the CDR3 is TGTGCCAGCAACTTGGACAACACAGATACGCAGTATTTT. This gives the protein CASNLDNTDTQYF.

The gene calls are TRBV7-3 and TRBJ1-4, with D uncertain. V lost 5 bases to trimming and J lost 8 bases, with 12 bases between them. Germline CDR1 SGHTA, CDR2 FQGTGA. The CDR3 totals 13 residues. CDR3 bases: TGTGCCAGCAGCCCCGGGGTTGGGGAAAAACTGTTTTTT. This translates into CASSPGVGEKLFF.

This clone turned up a few times. The rearrangement uses TRBV18 and TRBJ2-1; 9 positions match TRBD2. The V and J ends lost 2 bases and 5 bases, in that order; junction bases with no gene match: 7. The CDR3 has 16 residues. Germline V lookup: CDR1 KGHSH, CDR2 LQKENI. The CDR3 sequence is CASSPMSGGSHNEQFF. Here the CDR3 DNA reads TGTGCCAGCTCACCAATGAGCGGGGGGTCGCACAATGAGCAGTTCTTC.

This clone was seen a single time. The rearrangement joins TRBV30 to TRBJ2-3; no reliable D call. Looked up from germline, CDR1 is GTSNPN and CDR2 is SVGIG (reference sequence). This CDR3 is built from 12 residues. V was pared by 2 bases and J by 0 bases, with 3 bases between. The CDR3 is CAWSHSTDTQYF. CDR3 DNA: TGTGCCTGGAGTCACAGCACAGATACGCAGTATTTT.

The genes are TRBV27 and TRBJ2-7; TRBD1 is a possible D gene (6 bases). Per germline, CDR1 MNHEY and CDR2 SMNVEV (reference sequence). CDR3 length equals 16 residues. Trimming left V 1 base short and J 1 base short, with 14 bases between. CDR3 protein: CASSLFSRGSSYEQYF. The DNA for the CDR3 is TGTGCCAGCAGTTTATTTTCCAGGGGCAGTTCCTACGAGCAGTACTTC.

The chain's CDR3 is CASSRTGFEETQYF. The CDR3 coding sequence is TGTGCCAGCAGCCGTACAGGGTTCGAAGAGACCCAGTACTTC. The chain joins TRBV11-2 to TRBJ2-5; weak D call: TRBD1 (6 bases). The CDR3 extends over 14 amino acids. Germline V gives CDR1 SGHAT, CDR2 FQNNGV. Trimming pared 5 bases from V and 3 bases from J, leaving 13 bases between.

This clone was detected only a few times. The chain employs TRBV30 and TRBJ2-1, with a tentative D call TRBD1 (6 bases). Trimming took 3 bases from V and 0 from J, leaving 6 bases between them. This CDR3 has 13 amino acids. CDR1 is GTSNPN, CDR2 SVGIG, per germline (reference sequence). CDR3 residues: CAWRGGSYNEQFF. The CDR3 DNA is TGTGCCTGGAGAGGGGGCTCCTACAATGAGCAGTTCTTC.